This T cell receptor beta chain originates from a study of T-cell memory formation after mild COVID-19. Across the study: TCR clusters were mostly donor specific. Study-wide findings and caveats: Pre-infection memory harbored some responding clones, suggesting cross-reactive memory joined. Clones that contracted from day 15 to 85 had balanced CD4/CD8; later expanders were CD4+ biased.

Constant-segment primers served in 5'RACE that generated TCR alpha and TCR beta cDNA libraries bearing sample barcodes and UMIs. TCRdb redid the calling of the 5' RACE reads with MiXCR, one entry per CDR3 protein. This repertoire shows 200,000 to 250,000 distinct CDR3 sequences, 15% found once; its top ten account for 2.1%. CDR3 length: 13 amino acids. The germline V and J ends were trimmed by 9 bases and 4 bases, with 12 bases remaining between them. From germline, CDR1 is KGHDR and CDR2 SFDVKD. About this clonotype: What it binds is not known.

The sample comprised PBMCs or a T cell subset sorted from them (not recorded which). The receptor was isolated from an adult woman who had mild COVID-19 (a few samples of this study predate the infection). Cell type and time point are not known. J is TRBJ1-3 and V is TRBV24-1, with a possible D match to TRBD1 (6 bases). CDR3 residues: CATSLGAGNTIYF. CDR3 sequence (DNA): TGTGCCACCTCGCTGGGGGCCGGAAACACCATATATTTT.